The T cell receptor beta chain under discussion was sequenced for a study of T cell responses to AZD1222 COVID-19 vaccine. Whole-study context: Second-dose recipients at about 4 or about 12 weeks were treated as one pooled group.

Comment on this clone: The antigen remains undetermined.

Germline-derived CDR1 and CDR2 are SGDLS and YYNGEE. This CDR3 region has 14 residues. V lost 0 bases to trimming and J lost 8 bases; unmatched junction nucleotides: 3. TCRdb keeps only in-frame clones here, not all; method: immunoSEQ multiplex PCR. The table records 85,000 to 90,000 clones, roughly 90% of them present only once. Study results and limitations: Epitopes outside B.1.351 and B.1.1.7 mutated regions reportedly drew nearly half of spike TCRs. It should be noted that donors were predominantly white British and more often female, and clonal diversity was possibly underestimated. Along spike, vaccine-associated CD4 TCRs were found throughout, with dominance at 160-218 and 743-854.

This sequence originates from an adult in good health. Specimen: peripheral blood, collected on day 0 of AZD1222 vaccination. The chain links TRBV9 to TRBJ1-2; 11 nucleotides line up with TRBD1. This CDR3 is CASSVDGTGGGYTF. For the CDR3, the DNA is TGTGCCAGCAGCGTAGACGGGACAGGGGGAGGCTACACCTTC.